This TCR beta chain is drawn from a study of response to subunit inactivated influenza vaccine. Study observations and caveats: Each seasonal flu vaccination may recruit only limited new T cells, authors suggested.

V lost 8 bases to trimming and J lost 6 bases, with 4 bases between them. CDR1 is SGHAT and CDR2 is FQNNGV in the germline V gene. The CDR3 extends over 10 amino acids. The table lists this clonotype with a few counts. Its antigen is not known. In TCRdb, the RT-PCR reads were re-called with MiXCR into one record per CDR3 protein. The sample includes 170,000 or so distinct CDR3 sequences, roughly 10% of them seen just once. The V gene is TRBV11-2, the J gene TRBJ2-2; D remains unclear. This TCR was recovered from a man aged 45 to 70 who received an inactivated influenza vaccine. The sequences come from CD8+ T cells sorted from PBMCs, collected less than 30 months after vaccination. CDR3 residues: CASGPGELFF. The CDR3 nucleotides read TGTGCCAGCGGCCCCGGGGAGCTGTTTTTT.